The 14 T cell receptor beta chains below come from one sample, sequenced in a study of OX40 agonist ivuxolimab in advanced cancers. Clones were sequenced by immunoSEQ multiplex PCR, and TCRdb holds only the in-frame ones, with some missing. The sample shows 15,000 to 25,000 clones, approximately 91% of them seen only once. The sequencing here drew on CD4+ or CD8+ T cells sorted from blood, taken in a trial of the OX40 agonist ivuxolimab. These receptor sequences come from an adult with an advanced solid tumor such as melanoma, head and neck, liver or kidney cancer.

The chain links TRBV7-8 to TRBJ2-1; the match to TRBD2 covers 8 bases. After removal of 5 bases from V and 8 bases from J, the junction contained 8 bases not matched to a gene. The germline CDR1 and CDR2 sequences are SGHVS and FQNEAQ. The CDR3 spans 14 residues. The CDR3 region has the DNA TGTGCCAGCAGCGGGGGACTAGGGGCGGATGAGCAGTTCTTC. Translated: CASSGGLGADEQFF.

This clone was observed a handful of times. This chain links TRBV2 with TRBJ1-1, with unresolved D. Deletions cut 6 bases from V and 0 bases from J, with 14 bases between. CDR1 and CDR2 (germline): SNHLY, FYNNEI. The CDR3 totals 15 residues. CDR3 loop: CASRDFKMVNTEAFF. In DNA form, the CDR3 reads TGTGCCAGCAGAGACTTCAAAATGGTGAACACTGAAGCTTTCTTT.

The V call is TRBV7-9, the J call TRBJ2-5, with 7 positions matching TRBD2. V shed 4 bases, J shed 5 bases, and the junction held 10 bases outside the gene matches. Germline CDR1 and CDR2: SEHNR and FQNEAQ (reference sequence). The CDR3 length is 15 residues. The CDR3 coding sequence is TGTGCCAGCAGCTCTAGCGGTCCTTGGTTGGAGACCCAGTACTTC. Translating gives CASSSSGPWLETQYF.

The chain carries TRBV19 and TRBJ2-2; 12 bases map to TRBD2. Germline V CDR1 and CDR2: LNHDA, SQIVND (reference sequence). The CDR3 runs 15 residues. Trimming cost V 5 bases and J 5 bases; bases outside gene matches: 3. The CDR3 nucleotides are TGTGCCAGTAGTCGACTAGCGGGAGTAACCGGGGAGCTGTTTTTT. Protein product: CASSRLAGVTGELFF. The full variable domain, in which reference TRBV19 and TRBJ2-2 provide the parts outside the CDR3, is DGGITQSPKYLFRKEGQNVTLSCEQNLNHDAMYWYRQDPGQGLRLIYYSQIVNDFQKGDIAEGYSVSREKKESFPLTVTSAQKNPTAFYLCASSRLAGVTGELFFGEGSRLTVL.

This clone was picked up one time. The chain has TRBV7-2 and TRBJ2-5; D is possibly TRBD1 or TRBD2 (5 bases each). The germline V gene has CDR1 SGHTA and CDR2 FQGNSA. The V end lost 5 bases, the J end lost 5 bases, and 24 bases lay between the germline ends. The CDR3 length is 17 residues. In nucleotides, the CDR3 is TGTGCCAGCAGCCTAGGCGACCTGGGACCATGGGTGGAGACCCAGTACTTC. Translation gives CASSLGDLGPWVETQYF. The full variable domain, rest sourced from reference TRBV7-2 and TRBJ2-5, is GAGVSQSPSNKVTEKGKDVELRCDPISGHTALYWYRQSLGQGLEFLIYFQGNSAPDKSGLPSDRFSAERTGGSVSTLTIQRTQQEDSAVYLCASSLGDLGPWVETQYFGPGTRLLVL.

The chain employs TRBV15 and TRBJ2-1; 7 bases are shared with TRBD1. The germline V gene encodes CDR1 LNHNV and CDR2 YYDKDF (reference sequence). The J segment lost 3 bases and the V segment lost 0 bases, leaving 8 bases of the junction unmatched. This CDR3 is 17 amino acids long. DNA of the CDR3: TGTGCCACCAGCAGAGAACGTGGACAGGAGTTCTACAATGAGCAGTTCTTC. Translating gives CATSRERGQEFYNEQFF.

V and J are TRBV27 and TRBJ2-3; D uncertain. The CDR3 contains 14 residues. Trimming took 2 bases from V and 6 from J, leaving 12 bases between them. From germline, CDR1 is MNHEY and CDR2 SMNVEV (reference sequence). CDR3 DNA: TGTGCCAGCAGTTTAGTTCAGGCAGCGGATACGCAGTATTTT. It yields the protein CASSLVQAADTQYF.

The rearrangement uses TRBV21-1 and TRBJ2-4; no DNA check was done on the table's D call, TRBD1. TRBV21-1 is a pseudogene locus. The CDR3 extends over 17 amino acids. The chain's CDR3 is CASSKGGPPLAKNIQYF. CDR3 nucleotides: TGTGCCAGCAGCAAAGGGGGGCCCCCTCTAGCCAAAAACATTCAGTACTTC.

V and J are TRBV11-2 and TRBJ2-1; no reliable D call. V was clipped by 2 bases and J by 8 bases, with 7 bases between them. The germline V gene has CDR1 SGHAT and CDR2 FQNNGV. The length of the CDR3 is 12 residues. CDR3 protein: CASSLRSHEQFF. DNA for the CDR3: TGTGCCAGCAGCTTAAGAAGCCATGAGCAGTTCTTC. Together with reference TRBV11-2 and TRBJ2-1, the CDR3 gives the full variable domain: EAGVAQSPRYKIIEKRQSVAFWCNPISGHATLYWYQQILGQGPKLLIQFQNNGVVDDSQLPKDRFSAERLKGVDSTLKIQPAKLEDSAVYLCASSLRSHEQFFGPGTRLTVL.

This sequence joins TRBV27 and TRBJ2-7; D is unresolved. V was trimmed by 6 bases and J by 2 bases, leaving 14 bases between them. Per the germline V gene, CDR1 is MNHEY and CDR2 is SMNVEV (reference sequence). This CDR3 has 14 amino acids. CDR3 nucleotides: TGTGCCAGCAGCCTATCAGGTCCAACCTACGAGCAGTACTTC. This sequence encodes CASSLSGPTYEQYF.

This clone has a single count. The CDR3 spells CASRTGNNQPQHF. The CDR3 DNA sequence: TGTGCCAGCCGGACAGGGAACAATCAGCCCCAGCATTTT. This rearrangement joins TRBV2 to TRBJ1-5, with 8 bases matching TRBD1. Unmatched junction bases numbered 3, after V lost 8 bases and J lost 3 bases. The CDR3 runs to 13 residues. Germline loops: CDR1 SNHLY, CDR2 FYNNEI.

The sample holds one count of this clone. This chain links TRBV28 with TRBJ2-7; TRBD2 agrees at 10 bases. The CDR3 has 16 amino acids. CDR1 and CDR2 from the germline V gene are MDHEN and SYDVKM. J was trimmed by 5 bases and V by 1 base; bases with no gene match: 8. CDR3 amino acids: CASSLFPSGRGNEQYF. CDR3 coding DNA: TGTGCCAGCAGTTTATTCCCTAGCGGGAGAGGTAACGAGCAGTACTTC.

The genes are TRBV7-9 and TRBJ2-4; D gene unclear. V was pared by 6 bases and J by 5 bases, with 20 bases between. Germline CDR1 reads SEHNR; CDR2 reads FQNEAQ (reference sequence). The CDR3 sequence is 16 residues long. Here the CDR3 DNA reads TGTGCCAGCAGTGCCCTCCCGGGCCGAGAAGAAAACATTCAGTACTTC. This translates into CASSALPGREENIQYF.

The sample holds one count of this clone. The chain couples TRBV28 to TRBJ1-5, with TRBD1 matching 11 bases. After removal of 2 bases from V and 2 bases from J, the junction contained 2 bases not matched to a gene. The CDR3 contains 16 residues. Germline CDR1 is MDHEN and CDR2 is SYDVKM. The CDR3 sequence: CASSLGTGGGNQPQHF. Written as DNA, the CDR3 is TGTGCCAGCAGTTTAGGGACAGGGGGAGGCAATCAGCCCCAGCATTTT.